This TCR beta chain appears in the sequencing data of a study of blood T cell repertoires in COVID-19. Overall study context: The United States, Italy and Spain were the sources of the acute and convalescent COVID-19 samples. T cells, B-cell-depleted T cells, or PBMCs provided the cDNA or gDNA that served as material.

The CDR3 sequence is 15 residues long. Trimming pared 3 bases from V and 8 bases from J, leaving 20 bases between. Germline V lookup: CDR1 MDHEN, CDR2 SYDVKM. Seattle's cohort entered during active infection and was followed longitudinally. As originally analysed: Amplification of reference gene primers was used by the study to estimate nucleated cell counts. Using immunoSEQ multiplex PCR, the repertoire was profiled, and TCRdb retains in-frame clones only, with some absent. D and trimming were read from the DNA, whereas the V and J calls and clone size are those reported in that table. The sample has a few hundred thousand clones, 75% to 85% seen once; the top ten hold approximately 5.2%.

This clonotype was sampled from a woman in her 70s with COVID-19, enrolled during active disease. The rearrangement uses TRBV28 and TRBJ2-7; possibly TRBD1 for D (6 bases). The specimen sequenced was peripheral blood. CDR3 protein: CASSLEDQGFGKQYF. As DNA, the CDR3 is TGTGCCAGCAGTTTGGAGGATCAGGGGTTTGGTAAGCAGTACTTC. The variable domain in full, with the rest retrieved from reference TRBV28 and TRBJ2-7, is DVKVTQSSRYLVKRTGEKVFLECVQDMDHENMFWYRQDPGLGLRLIYFSYDVKMKEKGDIPEGYSVSREKKERFSLILESASTNQTSMYLCASSLEDQGFGKQYFGPGTRLTVT.